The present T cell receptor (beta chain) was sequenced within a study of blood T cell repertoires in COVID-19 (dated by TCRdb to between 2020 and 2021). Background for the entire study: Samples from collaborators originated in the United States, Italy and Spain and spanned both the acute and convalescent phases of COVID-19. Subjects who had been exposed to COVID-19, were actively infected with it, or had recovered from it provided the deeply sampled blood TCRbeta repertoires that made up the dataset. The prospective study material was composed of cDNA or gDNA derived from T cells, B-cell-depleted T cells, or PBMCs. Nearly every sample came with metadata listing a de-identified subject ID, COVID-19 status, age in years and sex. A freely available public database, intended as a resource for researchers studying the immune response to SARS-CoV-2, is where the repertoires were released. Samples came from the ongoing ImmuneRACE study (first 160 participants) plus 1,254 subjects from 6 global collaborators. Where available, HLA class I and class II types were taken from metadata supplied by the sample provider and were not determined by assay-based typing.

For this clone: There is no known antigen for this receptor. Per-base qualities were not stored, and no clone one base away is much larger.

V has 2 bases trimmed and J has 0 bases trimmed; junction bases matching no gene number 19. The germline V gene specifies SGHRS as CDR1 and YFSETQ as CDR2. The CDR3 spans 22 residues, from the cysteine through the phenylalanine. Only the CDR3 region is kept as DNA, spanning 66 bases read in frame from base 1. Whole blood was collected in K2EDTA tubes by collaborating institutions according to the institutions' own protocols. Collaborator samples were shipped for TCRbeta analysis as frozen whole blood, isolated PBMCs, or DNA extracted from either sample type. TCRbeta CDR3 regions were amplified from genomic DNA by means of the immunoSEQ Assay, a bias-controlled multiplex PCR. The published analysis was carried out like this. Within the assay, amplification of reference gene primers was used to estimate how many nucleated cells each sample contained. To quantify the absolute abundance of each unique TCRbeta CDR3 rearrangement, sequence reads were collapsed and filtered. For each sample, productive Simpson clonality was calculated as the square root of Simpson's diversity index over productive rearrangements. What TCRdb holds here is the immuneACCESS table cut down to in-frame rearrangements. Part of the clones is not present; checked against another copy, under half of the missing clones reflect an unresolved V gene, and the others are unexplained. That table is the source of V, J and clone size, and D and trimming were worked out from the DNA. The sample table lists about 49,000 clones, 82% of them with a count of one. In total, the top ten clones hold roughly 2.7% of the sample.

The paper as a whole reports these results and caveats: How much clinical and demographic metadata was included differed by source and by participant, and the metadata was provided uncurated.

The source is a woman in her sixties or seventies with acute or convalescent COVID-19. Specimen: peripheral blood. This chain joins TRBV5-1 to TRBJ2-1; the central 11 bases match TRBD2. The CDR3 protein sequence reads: CASSFLAGGSQTYLSSYNEQFF. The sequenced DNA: TGCGCCAGCAGCTTCCTAGCGGGAGGTTCTCAAACCTACCTAAGCTCCTACAATGAGCAGTTCTTC.